This T cell receptor beta chain was identified in a study of post-analysis software for immune sequencing data. Study-level information: Relapsing-remitting, secondary progressive and progressive-relapsing forms made up the multiple sclerosis disease courses.

Study-wide results and limits: Strong co-clustering by F measure linked samples that shared a preparation batch. Controls' normalized Chao1 diversity significantly exceeded that of multiple sclerosis patients.

On this clonotype: Its target is not known.

Every TCR beta cDNA library bore unique molecular identifiers. T cells numbering roughly 0.85 to 11 million yielded roughly 0.5 million cDNA molecules. TCRdb re-called the PCR reads with MiXCR, one entry per CDR3 protein. The sample lists 600,000 to 750,000 distinct CDR3 sequences, 55% to 60% occurring once. The receptor comes from a girl under 10 years old with multiple sclerosis. The source material was blood.

DNA for the CDR3: TGTGCCAGCAGCGCCCAGAAAAAGGGACTCGCCAAAAACATTCAGTACTTC. Translating it yields CASSAQKKGLAKNIQYF. The V and J genes are TRBV21-1 and TRBJ2-4. TRBV21-1 is noted as a pseudogene. The CDR3 covers 17 residues.